This TCR beta chain originates from a study of OX40 agonist ivuxolimab in advanced cancers. In the study overall: The study treated patients with ivuxolimab, an agonistic anti-OX40 (CD134) antibody. Three individuals attained partial responses, comprising one hepatocellular carcinoma case and two cutaneous melanoma cases. A diagnosis of hepatocellular carcinoma, melanoma, renal cell or head and neck cancer was present in dose-escalation patients.

The CDR3 is 16 residues long. The germline gives CDR1 MNHEY, CDR2 SVGAGI. V was clipped by 0 bases and J by 6 bases, with 12 bases between them. As concerns this clone: Antigen: not known.

The study's findings and limits: People who partly responded at 0.1-3.0 mg/kg had some of the least clonal expansion seen.

Profiling relied on immunoSEQ multiplex PCR, and the TCRdb table lists in-frame clones only, not all of them. The table has some 69,000 clones, about nine tenths seen once; the top ten hold approximately 0.49%. The input for sequencing was CD4+ or CD8+ T cells sorted from blood, taken in a trial of the OX40 agonist ivuxolimab. The source of this sequence is an adult with an advanced solid tumor such as melanoma, head and neck, liver or kidney cancer. The V and J genes are TRBV6-5 and TRBJ1-6; the D is unclear. The DNA for the CDR3 is TGTGCCAGCAGTTACTCGACCGGGTCGGGTAATTCACCCCTCCACTTT. The encoded protein is CASSYSTGSGNSPLHF.